The rows below give T cell receptor beta chains drawn from one sample of a study of cytomegalovirus exposure and HLA in healthy donors. TCRdb's copy holds only in-frame clones and misses some; the assay was immunoSEQ multiplex PCR. The sample lists about 64,000 clones; 90% to 95% were seen once. The material sequenced was PBMCs. Receptors were obtained from a woman aged 18-35 years in good health and CMV-seropositive. CDR3s include the opening cysteine and the closing phenylalanine or tryptophan. Each record gives: V gene, D gene, J gene, clone size, CDR3 protein, CDR3 DNA. The D gene is left open where the match is weak. Expanded clones get a size class; other rows say once, few or many, or leave the size out.

TRBV4-1	-	TRBJ2-7	-	CASSQAQGSSYEQYF	TGCGCCAGCAGCCAGGCGCAGGGGTCGTCCTACGAGCAGTACTTC
TRBV4-2	-	TRBJ1-2	once	CASSHFARAGYGYTF	TGTGCCAGCAGCCACTTTGCCAGGGCTGGCTATGGCTACACCTTC
TRBV9	TRBD2	TRBJ2-1	-	CASSSSGSSYNEQFF	TGTGCCAGCAGCTCTAGCGGTAGCTCCTACAATGAGCAGTTCTTC
TRBV19	TRBD1	TRBJ1-2	-	CASSIADRGGGYTF	TGTGCCAGTAGTATAGCTGACAGGGGTGGAGGCTACACCTTC
TRBV4-1	TRBD1	TRBJ1-1	-	CASSQSQQGVRTEAFF	TGCGCCAGCAGCCAGTCCCAACAGGGGGTAAGGACTGAAGCTTTCTTT
TRBV6-5	-	TRBJ2-5	-	CASSYLTGLGGTQYF	TGTGCCAGCAGTTATCTGACAGGGTTGGGGGGGACCCAGTACTTC
TRBV19	TRBD2	TRBJ2-1	once	CASSIGGRADYNEQFF	TGTGCCAGTAGTATTGGTGGGAGGGCGGACTACAATGAGCAGTTCTTC
TRBV28	-	TRBJ2-3	-	CASRDYNSPDTQYF	TGTGCCAGCAGGGACTATAACAGTCCAGATACGCAGTATTTT
TRBV10-1	-	TRBJ2-5	-	CASSEQGWETQYF	TGCGCCAGCAGTGAACAGGGATGGGAGACCCAGTACTTC
TRBV11-2	-	TRBJ2-1	-	CASSLDRGGRSYNEQFF	TGTGCCAGCAGCTTAGATCGAGGGGGAAGGTCCTACAATGAGCAGTTCTTC
TRBV28	TRBD1	TRBJ2-7	-	CASSLFWRQGRNEQYF	TGTGCCAGCAGTTTATTTTGGCGACAGGGTCGCAACGAGCAGTACTTC
TRBV28	TRBD1	TRBJ1-5	-	CASDRDPNQPQHF	TGTGCCAGTGACAGGGACCCGAATCAGCCCCAGCATTTT
TRBV10-1	-	TRBJ2-3	once	CASSEFGPGKADTQYF	TGCGCCAGCAGTGAGTTTGGACCGGGGAAGGCAGATACGCAGTATTTT